This T cell receptor (beta chain) was profiled in a study of CD8 T cells in ankylosing spondylitis. Study-level findings and limits: What appeared characteristic of ankylosing spondylitis blood was a TCR beta motif of fewer than ten highly homologous variants. Researchers reportedly found disease-linked clones significantly enriched in matched ankylosing spondylitis synovial fluid.

With molecular barcodes, quantitative 5'-RACE was used to make the TCR beta libraries. TCRdb redid the calling of the 5' RACE reads with MiXCR, one entry per CDR3 protein. The data hold 7,000 to 8,500 distinct CDR3 sequences, with under 8.5% observed a single time. V shed 3 bases and J 10 bases; nucleotides not matched to a gene: 15. The CDR3 covers 16 residues. Germline lookup yields CDR1 SGDLS and CDR2 YYNGEE. This clonotype has just a few counts. Its antigen remains unknown. This rearrangement joins TRBV9 to TRBJ2-1; 8 bases agree with TRBD1. The sequence derives from a male donor with ankylosing spondylitis or in good health (not recorded which). The sample was blood, either unsorted or a sorted T cell fraction (not recorded which). CDR3 DNA: TGTGCCAGCAGCGAAGAACCGGGACAGGCCTTCGGGGAGCAGTTCTTC. This encodes CASSEEPGQAFGEQFF.